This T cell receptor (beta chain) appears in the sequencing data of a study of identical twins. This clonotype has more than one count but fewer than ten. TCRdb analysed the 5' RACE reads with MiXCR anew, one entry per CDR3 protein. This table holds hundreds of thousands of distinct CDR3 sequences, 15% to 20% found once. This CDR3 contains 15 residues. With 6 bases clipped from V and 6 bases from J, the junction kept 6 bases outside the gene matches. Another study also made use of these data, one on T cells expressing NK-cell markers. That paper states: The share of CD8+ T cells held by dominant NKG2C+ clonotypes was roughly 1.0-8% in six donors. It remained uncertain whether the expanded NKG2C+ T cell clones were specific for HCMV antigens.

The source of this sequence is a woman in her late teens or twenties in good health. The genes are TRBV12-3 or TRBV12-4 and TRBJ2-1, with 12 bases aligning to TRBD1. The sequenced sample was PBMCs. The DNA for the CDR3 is TGTGCCAGCAGCCCGGGACAGGGGGCTATCAATGAGCAGTTCTTC. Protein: CASSPGQGAINEQFF.